The following is a T cell receptor beta chain sequence with its context. This sample is drawn from a study of blood T cell repertoires in COVID-19. Turning to the study itself: Samples came from the United States, Italy and Spain, spanning acute and convalescent COVID-19. T cells, B-cell-depleted T cells, or PBMCs provided the cDNA or gDNA that served as material.

Per germline, CDR1 MNHEY and CDR2 SVGAGI. This CDR3 contains 15 residues. V trimming: 5 bases; J trimming: 4 bases; junction bases outside the gene matches: 7. Assay used: immunoSEQ multiplex PCR; TCRdb lists only in-frame clones, some missing. Of a few hundred thousand clones in the sample, about 81% are singletons; the top ten hold 3.5% to 5%. This chain uses TRBV6-5 with TRBJ1-3; 8 bases align to TRBD1. The specimen sequenced was PBMCs or T cells enriched from blood (not recorded which). The TCR comes from a man under 40 with acute COVID-19. CDR3 DNA sequence: TGTGCCAGCAGTCTCCAGGGGGCAGGGGGAAACACCATATATTTT. Its translation: CASSLQGAGGNTIYF.